This TCR beta chain was identified during a study of identical twins. General observations from the study: Abundant cord blood beta clonotypes carried fewer insertions; memory repertoires showed none.

Via MiXCR, TCRdb re-called the 5' RACE reads, giving one row per CDR3 protein. The data show about 490,000 distinct CDR3 sequences, 13% to 15% seen once. V gave up 3 bases and J gave up 1 base; unmatched junction bases: 4. The CDR3 has 16 residues. Per germline, CDR1 KGHDR and CDR2 SFDVKD. This clonotype was detected only once. The antigen is undetermined. Every one of the donors was a healthy Caucasian. These data were likewise used in another study, on yellow fever vaccine responses in identical twins.

This TCR came from a woman younger than 30 in good health. The material sequenced was CD4+ T cells sorted from blood. The rearrangement uses TRBV24-1 and TRBJ1-5; 8 positions agree with TRBD1. CDR3 nucleotide sequence: TGTGCCACCAGTGATCCTAGGACAGGGAGCAATCAGCCCCAGCATTTT. It codes for CATSDPRTGSNQPQHF.